This section outlines one T cell receptor (beta chain) sequence together with its context. This clone occurred once. Its antigen specificity is not known. Base-call qualities are not available, and no considerably larger clone is one nucleotide away. Germline trimming: 3 bases from V, 4 bases from J; junction bases outside gene matches: 10. Based on the germline V gene, the CDR1 and CDR2 sequences are KGHSH and LQKENI. From cysteine to phenylalanine, the CDR3 is 16 amino acids long. Only CDR3 DNA is held: 48 bases, read in frame from base 1. The donors belonged to the validation cohort of over a hundred subjects, which was separate from the approximately 700-subject first cohort. The library was built by means of the immunoSEQ multiplex PCR assay. Per the authors' processing: A statistical classification framework was built to diagnose cytomegalovirus status from the catalog of TCR beta chain sequences. TCRdb mirrors the immuneACCESS table, restricted to in-frame sequences. Some clones are absent from its copies; in checked studies, under half trace to an unresolved V gene, and the reason for the others is unknown. The V and J calls and clone size are taken from that table; D and trimming were inferred from the DNA. Present in this sample are 150,000 to 200,000 clones, 89% of which were seen just once. The top ten clones comprise about 9.4% of the sample.

This sample was taken from a study of cytomegalovirus exposure and HLA in healthy donors (dated by TCRdb to 2017 to 2019). About the investigation overall: According to a later analysis, the 120 or so validation repertoires were produced on the same platform as the roughly 700 repertoires of the first cohort. Besides the first cohort of 666 subjects, a separate validation cohort made up of about 120 different subjects was used. To predict cytomegalovirus infection status, the study combined high-throughput TCR immunosequencing, statistical association of individual TCRs with disease status, and machine learning. The study aimed to test whether signatures of past pathogen exposure could be identified by cataloging public T cell receptors. Findings and caveats that apply to the study as a whole: The authors suggested that the approach could potentially be generalized to other disease states and immunological phenotypes. Cytomegalovirus status was reported to be diagnosed by the classifier with high specificity and sensitivity in both the original and validation cohorts. All 120 or so repertoires were used to score co-occurrence in the validation cohort in a later analysis, because that analysis had no HLA typing for the cohort. Subsequent analysis determined that TCRs grouped into clusters in the first cohort also showed a tendency toward co-occurrence across the 120 or so validation repertoires, and 90% to 95% of cluster scores exceeded 0. The study listed 150 to 200 TCR beta chains as associated with cytomegalovirus. While some public TCRs were present in many individuals, most TCR sequences turned up only very rarely across donors. In vitro tests confirmed that a few of the cytomegalovirus-associated TCR beta chains recognize cytomegalovirus antigens.

The sequencing input was PBMCs. This chain is built from TRBV18 and TRBJ2-5; 8 middle bases align to TRBD2. The TCR sequence derives from a woman aged 18-30 years in good health and CMV-seropositive. In nucleotide form, the sequence is TGTGCCAGCTCACCGGGCGGGACTAGAACGCCAGAGACCCAGTACTTC. Protein translation: CASSPGGTRTPETQYF.